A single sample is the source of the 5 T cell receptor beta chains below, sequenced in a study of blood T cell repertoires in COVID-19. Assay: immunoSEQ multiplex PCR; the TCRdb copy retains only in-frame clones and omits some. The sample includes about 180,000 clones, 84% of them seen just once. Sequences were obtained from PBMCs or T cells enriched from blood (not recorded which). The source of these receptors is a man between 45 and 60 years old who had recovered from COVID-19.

The CDR3: CASSYGQGTYEQYF. The CDR3 DNA follows: TGCGCCAGCAGCTACGGACAGGGGACCTACGAGCAGTACTTC. The chain links TRBV5-1 to TRBJ2-7; 9 bases map to TRBD1. The CDR3 spans 14 residues. CDR1 SGHRS and CDR2 YFSETQ come from the germline V gene. The trim removed 3 bases at V and 2 bases at J, leaving 3 bases unmatched.

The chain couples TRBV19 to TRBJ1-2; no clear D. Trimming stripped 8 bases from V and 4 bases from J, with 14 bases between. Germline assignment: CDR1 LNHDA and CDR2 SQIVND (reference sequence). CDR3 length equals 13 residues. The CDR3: CASAAGRFYGYTF. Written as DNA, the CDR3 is TGTGCCAGTGCTGCCGGTCGGTTCTATGGCTACACCTTC. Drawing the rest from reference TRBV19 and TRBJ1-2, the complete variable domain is DGGITQSPKYLFRKEGQNVTLSCEQNLNHDAMYWYRQDPGQGLRLIYYSQIVNDFQKGDIAEGYSVSREKKESFPLTVTSAQKNPTAFYLCASAAGRFYGYTFGSGTRLTVV.

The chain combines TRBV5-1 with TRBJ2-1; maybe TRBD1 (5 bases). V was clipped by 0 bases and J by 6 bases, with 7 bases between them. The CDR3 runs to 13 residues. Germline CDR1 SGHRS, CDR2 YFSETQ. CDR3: CASSLETGNEQFF. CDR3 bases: TGCGCCAGCAGCTTGGAAACAGGCAATGAGCAGTTCTTC.

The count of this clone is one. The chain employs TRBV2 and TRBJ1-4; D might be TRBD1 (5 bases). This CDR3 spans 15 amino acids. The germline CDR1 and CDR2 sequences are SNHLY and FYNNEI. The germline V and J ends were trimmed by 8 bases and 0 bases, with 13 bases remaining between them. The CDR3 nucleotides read TGTGCCAGCCAAGCGGCGGGGGCAACTAATGAAAAACTGTTTTTT. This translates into CASQAAGATNEKLFF.

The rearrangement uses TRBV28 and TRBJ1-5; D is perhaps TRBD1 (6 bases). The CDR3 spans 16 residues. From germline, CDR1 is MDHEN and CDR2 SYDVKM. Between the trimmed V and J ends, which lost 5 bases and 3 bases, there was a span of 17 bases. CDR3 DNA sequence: TGTGCCAGCAGTCGACCACAGGGTAACAACAATCAGCCCCAGCATTTT. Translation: CASSRPQGNNNQPQHF.